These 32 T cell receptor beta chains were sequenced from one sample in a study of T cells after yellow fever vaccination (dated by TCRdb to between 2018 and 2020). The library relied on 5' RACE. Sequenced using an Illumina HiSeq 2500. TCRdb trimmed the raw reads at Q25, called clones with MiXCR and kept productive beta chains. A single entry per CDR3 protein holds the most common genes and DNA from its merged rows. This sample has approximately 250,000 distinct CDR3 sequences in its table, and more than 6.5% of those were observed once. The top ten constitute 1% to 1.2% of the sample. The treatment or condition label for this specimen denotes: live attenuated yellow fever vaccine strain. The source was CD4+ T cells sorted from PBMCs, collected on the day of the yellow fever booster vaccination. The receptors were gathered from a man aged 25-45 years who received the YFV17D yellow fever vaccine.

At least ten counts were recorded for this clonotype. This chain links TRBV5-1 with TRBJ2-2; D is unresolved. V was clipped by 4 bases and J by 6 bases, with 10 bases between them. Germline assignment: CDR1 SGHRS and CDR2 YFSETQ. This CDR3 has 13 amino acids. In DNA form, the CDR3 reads TGCGCCAGCAGCCCTGGATTACCCGGGGAGCTGTTTTTT. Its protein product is CASSPGLPGELFF.

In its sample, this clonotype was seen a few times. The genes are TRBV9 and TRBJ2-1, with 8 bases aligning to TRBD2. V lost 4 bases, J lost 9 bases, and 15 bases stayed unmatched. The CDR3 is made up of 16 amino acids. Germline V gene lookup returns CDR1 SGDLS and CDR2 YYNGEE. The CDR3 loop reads CASSLGAGGPIGEQFF. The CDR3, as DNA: TGTGCCAGCAGCCTTGGGGCGGGGGGACCAATAGGTGAGCAGTTCTTC.

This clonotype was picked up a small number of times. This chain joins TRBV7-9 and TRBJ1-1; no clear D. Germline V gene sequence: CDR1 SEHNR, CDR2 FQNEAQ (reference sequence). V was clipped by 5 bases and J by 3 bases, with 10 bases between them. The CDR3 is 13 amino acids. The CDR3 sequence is CASSARTDTEAFF. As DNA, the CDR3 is TGTGCCAGCAGCGCCCGGACGGACACTGAAGCTTTCTTT.

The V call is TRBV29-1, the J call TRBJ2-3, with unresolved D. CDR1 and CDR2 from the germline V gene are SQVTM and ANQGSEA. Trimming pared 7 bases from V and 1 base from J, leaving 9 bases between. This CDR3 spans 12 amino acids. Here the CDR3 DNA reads TGCAGCGAAGGGCAGGGCACAGATACGCAGTATTTT. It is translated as CSEGQGTDTQYF.

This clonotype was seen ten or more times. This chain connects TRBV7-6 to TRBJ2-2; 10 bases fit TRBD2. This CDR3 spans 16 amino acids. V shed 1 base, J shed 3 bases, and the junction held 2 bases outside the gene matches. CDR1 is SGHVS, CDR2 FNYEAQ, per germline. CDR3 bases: TGTGCCAGCAGCTTAGTTGGGACTAGCGACACCGGGGAGCTGTTTTTT. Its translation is CASSLVGTSDTGELFF.

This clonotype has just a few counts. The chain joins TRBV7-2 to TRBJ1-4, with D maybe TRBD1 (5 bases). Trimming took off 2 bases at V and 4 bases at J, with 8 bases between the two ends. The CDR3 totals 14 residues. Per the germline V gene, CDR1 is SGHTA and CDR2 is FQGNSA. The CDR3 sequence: CASSLRGVNEKLFF. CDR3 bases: TGTGCCAGCAGCTTAAGGGGTGTTAATGAAAAACTGTTTTTT.

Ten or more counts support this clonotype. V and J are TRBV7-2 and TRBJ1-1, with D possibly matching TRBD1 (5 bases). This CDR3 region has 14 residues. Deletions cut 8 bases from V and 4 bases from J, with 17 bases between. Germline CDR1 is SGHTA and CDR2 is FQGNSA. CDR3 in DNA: TGTGCCAGCCGGGAGGGGAATCGGCTCACTGAAGCTTTCTTT. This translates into CASREGNRLTEAFF.

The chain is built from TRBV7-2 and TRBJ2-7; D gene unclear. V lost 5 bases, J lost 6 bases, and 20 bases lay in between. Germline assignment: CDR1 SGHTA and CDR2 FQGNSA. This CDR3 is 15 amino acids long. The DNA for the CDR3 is TGTGCCAGCAGCGCCCGACCTTTTCGACGGCGCGAGCAGTACTTC. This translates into CASSARPFRRREQYF. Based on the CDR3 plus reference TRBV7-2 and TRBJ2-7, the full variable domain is GAGVSQSPSNKVTEKGKDVELRCDPISGHTALYWYRQSLGQGLEFLIYFQGNSAPDKSGLPSDRFSAERTGGSVSTLTIQRTQQEDSAVYLCASSARPFRRREQYFGPGTRLTVT.

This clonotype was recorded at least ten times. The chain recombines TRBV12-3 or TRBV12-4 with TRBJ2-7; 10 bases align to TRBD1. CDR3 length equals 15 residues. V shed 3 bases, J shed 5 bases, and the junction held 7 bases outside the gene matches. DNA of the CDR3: TGTGCCAGCAGTTTCCTCCGGGACAGGGGCCACGAGCAGTACTTC. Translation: CASSFLRDRGHEQYF.

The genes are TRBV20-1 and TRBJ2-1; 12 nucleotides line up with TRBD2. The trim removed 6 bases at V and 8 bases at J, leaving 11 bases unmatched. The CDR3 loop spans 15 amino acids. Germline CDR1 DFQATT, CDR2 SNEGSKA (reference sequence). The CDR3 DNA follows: TGCAGTGCCCCCCTGACTAGCGGGAGACTGGATGAGCAGTTCTTC. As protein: CSAPLTSGRLDEQFF.

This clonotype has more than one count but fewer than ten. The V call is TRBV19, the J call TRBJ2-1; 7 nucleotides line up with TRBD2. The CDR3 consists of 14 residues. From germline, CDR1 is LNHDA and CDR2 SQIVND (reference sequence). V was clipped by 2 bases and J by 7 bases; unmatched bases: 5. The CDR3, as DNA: TGTGCCAGTAGTATACGGGAGGCTAGGAATGAGCAGTTCTTC. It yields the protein CASSIREARNEQFF.

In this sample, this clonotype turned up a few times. CDR3 in DNA: TGCAGTGCTAGAGTGGAGCGGGCAACCTCCTACGAGCAGTACTTC. It codes for CSARVERATSYEQYF. The chain employs TRBV20-1 and TRBJ2-7, with a weak D call TRBD2 (6 bases). Germline lookup yields CDR1 DFQATT and CDR2 SNEGSKA (reference sequence). The germline V and J ends were trimmed by 1 base and 0 bases, with 13 bases remaining between them. CDR3 length equals 15 residues.

CDR3 in DNA: TGTGCCAGCAGTCCTAGGGGGGGGACTAGTAAGCAGTTCTTC. Translating gives CASSPRGGTSKQFF. The chain is built from TRBV12-3 or TRBV12-4 and TRBJ2-1, with 8 bases identical to TRBD2. The CDR3 has 14 amino acids. The junction had 11 bases not matched to a gene; V was cut back by 5 bases and J by 11 bases.

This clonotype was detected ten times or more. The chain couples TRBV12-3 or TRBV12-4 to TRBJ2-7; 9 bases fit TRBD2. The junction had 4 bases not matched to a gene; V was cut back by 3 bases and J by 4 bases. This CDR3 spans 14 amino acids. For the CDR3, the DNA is TGTGCCAGCAGTTTGGGACTAGCACCTTACGAGCAGTACTTC. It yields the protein CASSLGLAPYEQYF.

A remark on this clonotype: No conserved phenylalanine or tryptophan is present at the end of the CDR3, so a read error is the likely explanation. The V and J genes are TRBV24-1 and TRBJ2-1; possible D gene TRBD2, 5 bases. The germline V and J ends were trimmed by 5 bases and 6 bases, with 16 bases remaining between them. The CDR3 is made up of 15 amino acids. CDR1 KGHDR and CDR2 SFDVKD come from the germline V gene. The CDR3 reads CATSGGAPTLNEQFI. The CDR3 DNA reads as TGTGCCACCAGTGGGGGAGCCCCTACCCTCAATGAGCAGTTCATC.

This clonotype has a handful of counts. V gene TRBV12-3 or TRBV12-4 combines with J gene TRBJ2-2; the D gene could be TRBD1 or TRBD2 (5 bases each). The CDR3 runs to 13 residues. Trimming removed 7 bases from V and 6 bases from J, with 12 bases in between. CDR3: CASNGARAGELFF. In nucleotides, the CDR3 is TGTGCCAGCAACGGGGCCCGCGCCGGGGAGCTGTTTTTT.

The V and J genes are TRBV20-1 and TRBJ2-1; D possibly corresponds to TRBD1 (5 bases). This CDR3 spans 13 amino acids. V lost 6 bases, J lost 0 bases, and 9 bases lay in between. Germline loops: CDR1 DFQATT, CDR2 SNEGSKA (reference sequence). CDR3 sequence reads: CSALGRSYNEQFF. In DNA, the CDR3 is TGCAGTGCCCTGGGGCGCTCCTACAATGAGCAGTTCTTC.

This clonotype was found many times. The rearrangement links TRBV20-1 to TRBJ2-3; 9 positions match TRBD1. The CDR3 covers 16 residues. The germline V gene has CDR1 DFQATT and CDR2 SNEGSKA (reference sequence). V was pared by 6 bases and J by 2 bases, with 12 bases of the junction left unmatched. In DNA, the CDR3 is TGCAGTGCCCTAGACACGGGACAGGGATTCACAGATACGCAGTATTTT. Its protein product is CSALDTGQGFTDTQYF.

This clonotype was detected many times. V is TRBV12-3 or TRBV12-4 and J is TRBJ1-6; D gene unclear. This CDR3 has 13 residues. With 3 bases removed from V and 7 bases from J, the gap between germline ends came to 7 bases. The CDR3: CASSFYENSPLHF. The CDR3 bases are TGTGCCAGCAGTTTTTACGAGAATTCACCCCTCCACTTT.

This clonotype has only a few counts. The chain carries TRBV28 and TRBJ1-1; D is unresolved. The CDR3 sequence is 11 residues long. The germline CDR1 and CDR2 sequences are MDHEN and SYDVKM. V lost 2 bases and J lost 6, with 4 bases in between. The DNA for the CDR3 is TGTGCCAGCAGTTTACGGGCTGAAGCTTTCTTT. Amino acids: CASSLRAEAFF.

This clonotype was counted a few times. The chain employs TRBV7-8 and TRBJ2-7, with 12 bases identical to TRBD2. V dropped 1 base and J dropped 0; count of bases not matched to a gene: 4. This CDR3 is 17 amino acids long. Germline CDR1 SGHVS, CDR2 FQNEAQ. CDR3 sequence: CASSLVGTSGLSYEQYF. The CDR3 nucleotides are TGTGCCAGCAGCTTAGTTGGGACTAGCGGGCTCTCCTACGAGCAGTACTTC.

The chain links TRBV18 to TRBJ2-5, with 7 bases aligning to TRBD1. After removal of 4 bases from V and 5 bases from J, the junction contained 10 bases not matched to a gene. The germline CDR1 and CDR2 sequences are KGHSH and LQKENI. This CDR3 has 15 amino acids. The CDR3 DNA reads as TGTGCCAGCTCACGGACAGGCACGCCAGGGGAGACCCAGTACTTC. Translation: CASSRTGTPGETQYF.

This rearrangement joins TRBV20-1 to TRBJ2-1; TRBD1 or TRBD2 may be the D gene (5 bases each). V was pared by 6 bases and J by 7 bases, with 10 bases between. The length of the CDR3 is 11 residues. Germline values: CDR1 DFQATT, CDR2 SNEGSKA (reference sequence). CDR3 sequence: CSASWGNEQFF. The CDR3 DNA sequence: TGCAGTGCGAGCTGGGGGAATGAGCAGTTCTTC.

CDR3 in DNA: TGTGCCAGCACCACTAGGGGGCTAGGGGATGAAGCTTTCTTT. This encodes CASTTRGLGDEAFF. The chain recombines TRBV6-1 with TRBJ1-1, with 7 positions matching TRBD1. Losses at the gene ends were 7 bases for V and 7 bases for J; bases not matched to a gene: 12. The CDR3 contains 14 residues. Germline values: CDR1 MNHNS, CDR2 SASEGT.

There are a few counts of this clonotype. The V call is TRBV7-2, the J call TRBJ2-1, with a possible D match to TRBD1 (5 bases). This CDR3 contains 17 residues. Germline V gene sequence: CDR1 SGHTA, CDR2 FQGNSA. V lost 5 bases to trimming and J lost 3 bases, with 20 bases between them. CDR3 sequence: CASSALSRGQNYNEQFF. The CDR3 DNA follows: TGTGCCAGCAGCGCTCTCAGCCGAGGACAAAACTACAATGAGCAGTTCTTC.

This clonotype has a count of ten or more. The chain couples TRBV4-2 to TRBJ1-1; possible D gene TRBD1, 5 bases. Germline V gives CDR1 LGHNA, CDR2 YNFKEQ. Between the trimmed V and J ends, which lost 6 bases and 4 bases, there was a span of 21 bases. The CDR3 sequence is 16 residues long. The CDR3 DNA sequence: TGTGCCAGCAGATATTCGGTAGCAGGGTGGTCCACTGAAGCTTTCTTT. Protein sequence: CASRYSVAGWSTEAFF.

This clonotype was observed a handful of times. CDR3 sequence reads: CATSDASGTSGSNEQFF. The CDR3 DNA sequence: TGTGCCACCAGTGATGCATCCGGGACTAGCGGGAGTAATGAGCAGTTCTTC. V and J are TRBV24-1 and TRBJ2-1, with TRBD2 identical over 14 bases. The V gene's germline CDR1 is KGHDR and CDR2 SFDVKD. This CDR3 is 17 amino acids long. With V trimmed by 3 bases and J by 7 bases, 7 bases remained unmatched.

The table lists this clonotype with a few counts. This chain's CDR3 is CASSSQFLGGYTF. In DNA, the CDR3 is TGTGCCAGCAGTTCACAGTTCCTGGGCGGCTACACCTTC. This chain links TRBV6-2 or TRBV6-3 with TRBJ1-2; no clear D gene. Germline V gene sequence: CDR1 MNHEY, CDR2 SVGEGT. This CDR3 comprises 13 residues. Trimming took off 4 bases at V and 8 bases at J, with 14 bases between the two ends.

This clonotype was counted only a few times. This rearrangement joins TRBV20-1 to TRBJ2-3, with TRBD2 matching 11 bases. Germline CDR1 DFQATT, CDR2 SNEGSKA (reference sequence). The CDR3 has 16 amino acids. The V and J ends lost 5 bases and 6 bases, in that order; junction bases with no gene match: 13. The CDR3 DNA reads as TGCAGTGCTGCCCCCCCGTCTAGCGGGAGGTACGATACGCAGTATTTT. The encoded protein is CSAAPPSSGRYDTQYF.

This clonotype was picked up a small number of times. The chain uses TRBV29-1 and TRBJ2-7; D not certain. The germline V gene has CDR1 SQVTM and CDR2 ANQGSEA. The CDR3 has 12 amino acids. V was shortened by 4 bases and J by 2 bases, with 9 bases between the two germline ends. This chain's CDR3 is CSVAGSPYEQYF. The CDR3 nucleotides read TGCAGCGTTGCTGGGTCCCCCTACGAGCAGTACTTC.

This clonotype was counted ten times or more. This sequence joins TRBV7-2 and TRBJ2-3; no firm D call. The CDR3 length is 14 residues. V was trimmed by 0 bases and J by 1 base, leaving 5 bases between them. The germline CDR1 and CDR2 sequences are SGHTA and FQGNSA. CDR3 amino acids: CASSLAGRTDTQYF. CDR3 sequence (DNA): TGTGCCAGCAGCTTAGCCGGTCGCACAGATACGCAGTATTTT.

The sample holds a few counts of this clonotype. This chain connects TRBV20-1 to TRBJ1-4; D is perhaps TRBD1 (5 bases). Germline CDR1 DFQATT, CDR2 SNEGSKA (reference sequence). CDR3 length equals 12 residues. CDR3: CSARDFDEKLFF. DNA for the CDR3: TGCAGCGCACGGGACTTCGATGAAAAACTGTTTTTT.